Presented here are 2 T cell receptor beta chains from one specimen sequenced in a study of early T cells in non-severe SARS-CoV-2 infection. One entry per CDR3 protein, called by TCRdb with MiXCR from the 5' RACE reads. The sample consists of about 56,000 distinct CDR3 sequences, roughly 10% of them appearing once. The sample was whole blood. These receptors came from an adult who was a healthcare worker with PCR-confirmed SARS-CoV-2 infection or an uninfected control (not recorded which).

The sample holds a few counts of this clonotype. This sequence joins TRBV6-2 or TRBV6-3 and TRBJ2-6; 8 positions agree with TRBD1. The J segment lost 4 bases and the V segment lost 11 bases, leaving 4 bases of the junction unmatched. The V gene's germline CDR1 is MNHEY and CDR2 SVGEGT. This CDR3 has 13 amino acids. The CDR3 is CAGQGSGANVLTF. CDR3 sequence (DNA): TGTGCCGGACAGGGTTCCGGGGCCAACGTCCTGACTTTC.

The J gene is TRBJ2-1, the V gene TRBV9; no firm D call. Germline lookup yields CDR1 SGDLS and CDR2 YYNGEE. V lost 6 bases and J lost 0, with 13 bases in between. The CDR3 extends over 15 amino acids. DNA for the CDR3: TGTGCCAGCATGGATGGGCCTAGCTCCTACAATGAGCAGTTCTTC. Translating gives CASMDGPSSYNEQFF.